The clone carrying this T cell receptor (beta chain) occurred a few times. The data are from a study of cytomegalovirus exposure and HLA in healthy donors. 60 Vbeta and 13 Jbeta primers were used in PCR. Sequencing used immunoSEQ multiplex PCR; TCRdb keeps in-frame clones, though not all of them. The table has under 150,000 clones, about 82% seen once; the top ten hold more than 0.9%. In germline, CDR1 is LGHNA, CDR2 YSLEER. V was cut by 1 base and J by 4 bases, with 7 bases left in between. This CDR3 is built from 13 residues. The receptor was derived from a boy younger than 18 in good health and CMV-seronegative. V and J are TRBV4-3 and TRBJ1-1; no reliable D call. Source material: PBMCs. The CDR3 region is CASSQGEGTEAFF. CDR3 in DNA: TGCGCCAGCAGCCAAGGGGAGGGCACTGAAGCTTTCTTT.